The source of this TCR beta chain is a study of blood T cell repertoires in COVID-19. Germline V CDR1 and CDR2: MNHNY, SVGAGI (reference sequence). Trimming at V came to 5 bases and at J to 4 bases, leaving 10 bases not matched to a gene. The CDR3 has 18 residues. The data were produced by immunoSEQ multiplex PCR, yet TCRdb's version contains in-frame clones alone and is incomplete. The table shows about 160,000 clones, with roughly nine tenths occurring only once. This clonotype originated in a woman between 70 and 85 years old with acute or convalescent COVID-19. The J gene is TRBJ2-1, the V gene TRBV6-6; 14 positions match TRBD2. Sequences were obtained from peripheral blood. CDR3 region: CASSRSTSGRVGYNEQFF. CDR3 in DNA: TGTGCCAGCAGTAGATCGACTAGCGGGAGGGTCGGATACAATGAGCAGTTCTTC.